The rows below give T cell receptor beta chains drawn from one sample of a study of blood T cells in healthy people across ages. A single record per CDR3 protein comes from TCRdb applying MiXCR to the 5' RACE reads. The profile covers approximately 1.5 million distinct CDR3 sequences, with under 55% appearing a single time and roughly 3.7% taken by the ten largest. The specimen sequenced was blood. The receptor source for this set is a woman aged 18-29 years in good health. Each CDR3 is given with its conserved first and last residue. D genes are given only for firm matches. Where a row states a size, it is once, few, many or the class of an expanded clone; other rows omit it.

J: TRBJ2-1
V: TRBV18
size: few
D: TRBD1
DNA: TGTGCCAGCTCACCCTGGACAGGGTTAATGAATGAGCAGTTCTTC
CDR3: CASSPWTGLMNEQFF

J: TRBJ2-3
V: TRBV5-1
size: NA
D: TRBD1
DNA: TGCGCCAGCAGCTGGGGACAGGGTGGTGGCACAGATACGCAGTATTTT
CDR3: CASSWGQGGGTDTQYF

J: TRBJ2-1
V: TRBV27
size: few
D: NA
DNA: TGTGCCAGCGCCGATCAGTGGACCAATGAGCAGTTCTTC
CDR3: CASADQWTNEQFF

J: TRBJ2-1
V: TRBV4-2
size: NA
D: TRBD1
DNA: TGTGCCAGCAGCCATGAGGAGACCGGGACAGGAAGCAAGGAGCAGTTCTTC
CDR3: CASSHEETGTGSKEQFF

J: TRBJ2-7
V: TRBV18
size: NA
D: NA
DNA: TGTGCCAGCTCACCTGTCCGGACCTACGAGCAGTACTTC
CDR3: CASSPVRTYEQYF

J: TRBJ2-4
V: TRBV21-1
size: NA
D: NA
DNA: TGTGCCAGCAGCAAAGCCGAGACATTAGCCAAAAACATTCAGTACTTC
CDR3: CASSKAETLAKNIQYF

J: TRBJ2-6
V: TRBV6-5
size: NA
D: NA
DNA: TGTGCCACCAAGGGCTCTGGGGCCAACGTCCTGACTTTC
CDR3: CATKGSGANVLTF

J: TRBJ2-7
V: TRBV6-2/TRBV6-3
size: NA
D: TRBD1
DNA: TGTGCCAGCAGGATGACAGGGGTCTCCTACGAGCAGTACTTC
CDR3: CASRMTGVSYEQYF

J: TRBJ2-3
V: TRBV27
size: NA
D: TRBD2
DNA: TGTGCCAGCACCCTAGCGGGAGGGCCTTCCGATACGCAGTATTTT
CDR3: CASTLAGGPSDTQYF

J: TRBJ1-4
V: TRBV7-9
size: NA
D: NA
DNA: TGTGCCAGCAGCCGACGTGTGCAGCACAATGAAAAACTGTTTTTT
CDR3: CASSRRVQHNEKLFF

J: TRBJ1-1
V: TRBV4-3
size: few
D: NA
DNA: TGCGCCAGCAGCCAAGCTCCGGGGATTGGGTCTGAAGCTTTCTTT
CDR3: CASSQAPGIGSEAFF

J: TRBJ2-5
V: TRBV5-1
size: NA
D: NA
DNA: TGCGCCAGCAGCTTCCTCGGGACCAAGCAGTACTTC
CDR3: CASSFLGTKQYF

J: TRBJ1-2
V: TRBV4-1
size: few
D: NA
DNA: TGCGCCAGCAGCCAAGTAGGTGTGGGGGGTGGCTACACCTTC
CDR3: CASSQVGVGGGYTF

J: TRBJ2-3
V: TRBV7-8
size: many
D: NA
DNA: TGTGCCAGCAGCTTAGAGGCTGGCGGAGATACGCAGTATTTT
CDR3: CASSLEAGGDTQYF

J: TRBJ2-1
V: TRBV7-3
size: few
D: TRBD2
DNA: TGTGCCAGCAGCTCATCTGGCGGGAGGGCCAATAATGAGCAGTTCTTC
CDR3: CASSSSGGRANNEQFF

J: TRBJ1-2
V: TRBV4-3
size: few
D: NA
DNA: TGCGCCAGCAGCCAAGAAAGGGAAACAGACACGTATAACTATGGCTACACCTTC
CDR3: CASSQERETDTYNYGYTF

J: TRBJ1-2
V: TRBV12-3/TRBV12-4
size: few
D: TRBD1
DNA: TGTGCCAGCAGTTTAAGACAGGGGGCCGGCTATGGCTACACCTTC
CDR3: CASSLRQGAGYGYTF

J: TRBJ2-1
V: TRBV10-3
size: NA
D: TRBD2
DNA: TGTGCCATCAGTCTACAGGGAATGGCGGGAGGCGGGAGTAATGAGCAGTTCTTC
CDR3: CAISLQGMAGGGSNEQFF

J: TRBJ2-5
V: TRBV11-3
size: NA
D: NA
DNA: TGTGCCAGCAGCACCCGGGGGGCGAAGTCTGAGCAGTACTTC
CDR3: CASSTRGAKSEQYF

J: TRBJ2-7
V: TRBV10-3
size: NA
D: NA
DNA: TGTGCCATCAGTGAGAAGGGTAACTACGAGCAGTACTTC
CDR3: CAISEKGNYEQYF

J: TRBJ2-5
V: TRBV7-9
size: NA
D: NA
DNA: TGTGCCAGCAGCTTAAGGTTGACGGTTAGGGAGACCCAGTACTTC
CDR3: CASSLRLTVRETQYF

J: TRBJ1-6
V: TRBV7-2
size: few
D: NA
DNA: TGTGCCAGCAGATCACTCCTTCGAGGTCCGTGGGACTCACCCCTCCACTTT
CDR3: CASRSLLRGPWDSPLHF

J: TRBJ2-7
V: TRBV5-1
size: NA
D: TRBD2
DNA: TGCGCCAGCAGCTTGGAGGGAGGGGCCAGCGAGCAGTACTTC
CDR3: CASSLEGGASEQYF

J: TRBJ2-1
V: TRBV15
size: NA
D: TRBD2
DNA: TGTGCCACCAGCGGACTAGCGGGCGTGCCCCGCTACAATGAGCAGTTCTTC
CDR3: CATSGLAGVPRYNEQFF

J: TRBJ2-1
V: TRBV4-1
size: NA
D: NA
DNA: TGCGCCAGCAACCCGAAGGGGGGGGCCAACAATGAGCAGTTCTTC
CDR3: CASNPKGGANNEQFF

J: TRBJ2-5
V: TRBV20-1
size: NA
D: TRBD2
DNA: TGCAGTGCTGCGAAAACTAGCGGGGGGCCCCAAGAGACCCAGTACTTC
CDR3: CSAAKTSGGPQETQYF

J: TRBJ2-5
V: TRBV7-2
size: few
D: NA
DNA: TGTGCCAGCAGCTTAGGGCTGCTTGGAGGGACCCAGTACTTC
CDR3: CASSLGLLGGTQYF

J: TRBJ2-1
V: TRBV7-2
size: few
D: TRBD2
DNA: TGTGCCAGCAGCTTATTCGGTTCCGGGACTAGCTCGGGTGGCTACAATGAGCAGTTCTTC
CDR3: CASSLFGSGTSSGGYNEQFF

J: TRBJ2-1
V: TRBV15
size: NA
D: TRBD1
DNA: TGTGCCACCAGCAGAGGGGCCGGGACAGGGTTAAATGAGCAGTTCTTC
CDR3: CATSRGAGTGLNEQFF

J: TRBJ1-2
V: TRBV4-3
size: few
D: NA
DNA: TGCGCCAGCAGCCGGTCGGACCTCTATGGCTACACCTTC
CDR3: CASSRSDLYGYTF

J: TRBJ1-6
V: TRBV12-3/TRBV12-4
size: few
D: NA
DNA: TGTGCCAGCAGTAACTCGATGGGTTCACCCCTCCACTTT
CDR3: CASSNSMGSPLHF

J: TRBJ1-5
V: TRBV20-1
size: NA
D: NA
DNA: TGCAGTGCTAGTAACGGGGGGCTTCAGCCCCAGCATTTT
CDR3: CSASNGGLQPQHF

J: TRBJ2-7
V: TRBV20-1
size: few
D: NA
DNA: TGCAGTGCTAGTTCGGGGATTCGCTACGAGCAGTACTTC
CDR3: CSASSGIRYEQYF

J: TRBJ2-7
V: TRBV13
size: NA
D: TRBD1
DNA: TGTGCCAGCAGCTTAGGTGGACAGGGTAGTCACGAGCAGTACTTC
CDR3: CASSLGGQGSHEQYF

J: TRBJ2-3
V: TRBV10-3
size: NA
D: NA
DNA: TGTGCCATCAGTGAGTCTCGCGGAGGGGGGACAGATACGCAGTATTTT
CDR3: CAISESRGGGTDTQYF